This T cell receptor (beta chain) appears in the sequencing data of a study of blood T cell repertoires in COVID-19. Study details: Italy, Spain and the United States were the sources of the convalescent and acute COVID-19 samples. T cells, B-cell-depleted T cells, or PBMCs provided the cDNA or gDNA that served as material.

This clone was picked up a small number of times. CDR1 is SGHNT and CDR2 is YYREEE in the germline V gene (reference sequence). This CDR3 spans 13 amino acids. V dropped 4 bases and J dropped 6 bases, with 13 bases sitting between them. Under the authors' procedure: Scientists estimated how many nucleated cells there were by amplifying reference gene primers. Produced via immunoSEQ multiplex PCR; TCRdb's table is partial and in-frame only. That table is the source of V, J and clone size, and D and trimming were worked out from the DNA. The sample lists 100,000 or so clones, 80% to 90% occurring once. The material sequenced was peripheral blood. The origin of this receptor is a human donor in a cohort sampled during active COVID-19. The gene calls are TRBV5-4 and TRBJ1-2; TRBD1 is a possible D gene (5 bases). CDR3 DNA: TGTGCCAGCAGCCAACCCCGGGGGGATGGCTACACCTTC. This sequence encodes CASSQPRGDGYTF.